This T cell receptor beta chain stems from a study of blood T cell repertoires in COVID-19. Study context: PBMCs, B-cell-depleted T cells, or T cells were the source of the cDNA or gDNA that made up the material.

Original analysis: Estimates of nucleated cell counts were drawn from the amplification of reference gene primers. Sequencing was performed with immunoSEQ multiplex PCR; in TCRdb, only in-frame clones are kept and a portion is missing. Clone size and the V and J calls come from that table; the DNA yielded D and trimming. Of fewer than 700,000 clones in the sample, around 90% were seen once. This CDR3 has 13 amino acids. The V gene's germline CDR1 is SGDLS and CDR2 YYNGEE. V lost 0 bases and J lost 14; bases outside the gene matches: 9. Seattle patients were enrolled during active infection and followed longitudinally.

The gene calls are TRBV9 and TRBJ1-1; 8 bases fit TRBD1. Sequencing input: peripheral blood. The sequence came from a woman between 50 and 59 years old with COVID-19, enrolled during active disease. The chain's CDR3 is CASSVASGQVSFF. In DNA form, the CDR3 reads TGTGCCAGCAGCGTAGCTTCGGGACAGGTTTCCTTCTTT.